These 25 T cell receptor beta chains came from one sample sequenced in a study of cytomegalovirus exposure and HLA in healthy donors (dated by TCRdb to about 2017). Library generation was performed with the immunoSEQ multiplex PCR assay. A mixture of 60 forward primers for TCR Vbeta segments and 13 reverse primers for TCR Jbeta segments was used in the multiplex PCR. TCRdb retrieved this table from immuneACCESS and kept in-frame rearrangements only. Not all clones are present; in checked studies, unresolved V genes account for under half, and no reason is known for the remainder. The sample has around 130,000 clones on record, about 70% of them singletons. The ten largest clones represent around 2.5% of the sample. Sequenced input: PBMCs. Source of these receptors: a woman aged 60-70 years in good health and CMV-seropositive.

This chain uses TRBV18 with TRBJ1-1; 8 nucleotides align to TRBD1. V gave up 5 bases and J gave up 1 base; unmatched junction bases: 3. CDR3 length: 14 amino acids. Germline values: CDR1 KGHSH, CDR2 LQKENI. The CDR3 spells CASSTTGANTEAFF. The CDR3 nucleotides read TGTGCCAGCTCAACGACAGGGGCGAACACTGAAGCTTTCTTT.

This clone occurred a few times. This chain's CDR3 is CAHEALSSGANVLTF. In nucleotides, the CDR3 is TGTGCCCATGAAGCGTTAAGCTCTGGGGCCAACGTCCTGACTTTC. The genes are TRBV18 and TRBJ2-6, with no clear D. The V gene lost 11 bases and the J gene lost 0 bases, with 14 bases spanning the gap. Germline V CDR1 and CDR2: KGHSH, LQKENI. The CDR3 runs 15 residues.

This chain connects TRBV5-1 to TRBJ1-1; D ambiguous. This CDR3 region has 12 residues. V was cut by 4 bases and J by 5 bases, with 9 bases left in between. Looked up from germline, CDR1 is SGHRS and CDR2 is YFSETQ. Written as DNA, the CDR3 is TGCGCCAGCAGCGTGACCGGGACTGAAGCTTTCTTT. Its translation: CASSVTGTEAFF. Combining the CDR3 with reference TRBV5-1 and TRBJ1-1 gives the whole variable domain KAGVTQTPRYLIKTRGQQVTLSCSPISGHRSVSWYQQTPGQGLQFLFEYFSETQRNKGNFPGRFSGRQFSNSRSEMNVSTLELGDSALYLCASSVTGTEAFFGQGTRLTVV.

The rearrangement links TRBV6-5 to TRBJ2-7; a possible D gene is TRBD2 (5 bases). In germline, CDR1 is MNHEY, CDR2 SVGAGI. V was trimmed by 2 bases and J by 4 bases, leaving 15 bases between them. The CDR3 extends over 15 amino acids. The CDR3 DNA sequence: TGTGCCAGCAGTTACGGTAACCCTTCGGGGTACGAGCAGTACTTC. It codes for CASSYGNPSGYEQYF.

The V call is TRBV12-5, the J call TRBJ2-5, with TRBD1 identical over 7 bases. J was trimmed by 5 bases and V by 1 base; bases with no gene match: 4. From germline, CDR1 is LGHNT and CDR2 FRNRAP. This CDR3 contains 14 residues. DNA of the CDR3: TGTGCTAGTGGTTTGGCACAGGGGTGGGAGACCCAGTACTTC. Amino acids: CASGLAQGWETQYF.

The chain employs TRBV5-1 and TRBJ2-4; TRBD1 agrees at 7 bases. The CDR3 runs 17 residues. V was clipped by 4 bases and J by 0 bases; unmatched bases: 10. Germline loops: CDR1 SGHRS, CDR2 YFSETQ. This CDR3 is CASSDRTGGQAKNIQYF. CDR3 coding DNA: TGCGCCAGCAGCGATAGGACAGGCGGTCAAGCCAAAAACATTCAGTACTTC.

This chain uses TRBV5-1 with TRBJ2-4, with a tentative D call TRBD1 (5 bases). Germline CDR1 is SGHRS and CDR2 is YFSETQ. The ends were cut back, 4 bases at V and 0 bases at J, with 8 bases in the middle. The CDR3 sequence is 14 residues long. The CDR3, as DNA: TGCGCCAGCAGCGACAGACTAGCCAAAAACATTCAGTACTTC. Amino acids: CASSDRLAKNIQYF.

The chain couples TRBV16 to TRBJ1-2, with no clear D. The CDR3 has 15 residues. V lost 4 bases to trimming and J lost 1 base, with 13 bases between them. From germline, CDR1 is KGHSY and CDR2 FQNENV. CDR3 in amino acids: CASSPGRGINYGYTF. The DNA for the CDR3 is TGTGCCAGCAGCCCAGGTCGAGGGATTAACTATGGCTACACCTTC.

The rearrangement uses TRBV11-2 and TRBJ2-7; 8 bases match TRBD1. The CDR3 is made up of 15 amino acids. Trimming cost V 7 bases and J 1 base; bases outside gene matches: 9. Germline V lookup: CDR1 SGHAT, CDR2 FQNNGV. CDR3 bases: TGTGCCAGCACCAAAACCGGACAGGGATCCTACGAGCAGTACTTC. This translates into CASTKTGQGSYEQYF.

CDR3 in DNA: TGTGCCAGCAGCTCGGACTATAAACCGGGGGGAAACACCATATATTTT. It encodes CASSSDYKPGGNTIYF. The V gene is TRBV7-9, the J gene TRBJ1-3; D ambiguous. This CDR3 has 16 amino acids. The V and J ends lost 4 bases and 4 bases respectively, with 17 bases between them. Germline V gene data show CDR1 as SEHNR and CDR2 as FQNEAQ (reference sequence).

This chain joins TRBV9 and TRBJ2-1, with 10 bases matching TRBD2. J lost 0 bases, V lost 0 bases, and 6 bases had no gene match. The CDR3 is 18 residues long. Germline-derived CDR1 and CDR2 are SGDLS and YYNGEE. This CDR3 reads CASSVGLAGVSSYNEQFF. The CDR3 coding sequence is TGTGCCAGCAGCGTAGGCCTAGCGGGGGTCAGCTCCTACAATGAGCAGTTCTTC.

This clone was seen more than once but under ten times. The V gene is TRBV29-1, the J gene TRBJ2-3; D might be TRBD1 (6 bases). Germline V gene sequence: CDR1 SQVTM, CDR2 ANQGSEA. V lost 3 bases, J lost 1 base, and 11 bases lay in between. This CDR3 has 14 amino acids. CDR3 protein: CSVDGGAGTDTQYF. The CDR3 DNA sequence: TGCAGCGTTGATGGGGGCGCGGGCACAGATACGCAGTATTTT.

As DNA, the CDR3 is TGTGCCAGCAGCTTAGATCCGGTTGAGACAGTTCCTCAGTACTTC. Its protein product is CASSLDPVETVPQYF. J is TRBJ2-7 and V is TRBV11-2, with a weak D call TRBD1 (5 bases). The ends were cut back, 0 bases at V and 10 bases at J, with 19 bases in the middle. CDR1 is SGHAT and CDR2 is FQNNGV in the germline V gene. This CDR3 comprises 15 residues.

The chain has TRBV7-9 and TRBJ2-3; D may be TRBD1 (6 bases). Germline V CDR1 and CDR2: SEHNR, FQNEAQ (reference sequence). This CDR3 has 16 amino acids. Trimming pared 6 bases from V and 1 base from J, leaving 17 bases between. As DNA, the CDR3 is TGTGCCAGCAGTTCCGGTTCAGGGGCCCGCACAGATACGCAGTATTTT. This codes for CASSSGSGARTDTQYF.

The chain employs TRBV28 and TRBJ1-5, with TRBD1 identical over 8 bases. Germline V gene data show CDR1 as MDHEN and CDR2 as SYDVKM. Unmatched junction bases numbered 1, after V lost 4 bases and J lost 2 bases. The CDR3 is 14 residues long. The CDR3 sequence: CASSSGQGNQPQHF. The CDR3 DNA sequence: TGTGCCAGCAGTTCGGGACAGGGCAATCAGCCCCAGCATTTT. Using reference TRBV28 and TRBJ1-5 for the parts outside the CDR3, the full variable domain is DVKVTQSSRYLVKRTGEKVFLECVQDMDHENMFWYRQDPGLGLRLIYFSYDVKMKEKGDIPEGYSVSREKKERFSLILESASTNQTSMYLCASSSGQGNQPQHFGDGTRLSIL.

The V gene is TRBV7-9, the J gene TRBJ2-7, with D possibly TRBD1 on 6 matching bases. CDR1 is SEHNR and CDR2 is FQNEAQ in the germline V gene (reference sequence). CDR3 length: 12 residues. V was trimmed by 5 bases and J by 4 bases, leaving 9 bases between them. CDR3 nucleotide sequence: TGTGCCAGCAGCGCCACAGGGTACGAGCAGTACTTC. It specifies CASSATGYEQYF.

This clone has a single count. The rearrangement uses TRBV9 and TRBJ2-1; the match to TRBD2 covers 10 bases. V trimming: 4 bases; J trimming: 6 bases; junction bases outside the gene matches: 7. Germline CDR1 SGDLS, CDR2 YYNGEE. The CDR3 has 15 residues. The CDR3 here is CASSYTSGETNEQFF. CDR3 nucleotides: TGTGCCAGCAGCTATACTAGCGGGGAGACCAATGAGCAGTTCTTC.

This clone was detected only once. The chain links TRBV5-6 to TRBJ2-7, with TRBD2 matching 8 bases. Germline CDR1 is SGHDT and CDR2 is YYEEEE. There are 14 residues in the CDR3. The ends lost 0 bases at V and 3 bases at J; junction bases unmatched: 2. Here the CDR3 reads CASSLGLALYEQYF. The CDR3 DNA reads TGTGCCAGCAGCTTGGGACTAGCGCTCTACGAGCAGTACTTC. Based on the CDR3 plus reference TRBV5-6 and TRBJ2-7, the full variable domain is DAGVTQSPTHLIKTRGQQVTLRCSPKSGHDTVSWYQQALGQGPQFIFQYYEEEERQRGNFPDRFSGHQFPNYSSELNVNALLLGDSALYLCASSLGLALYEQYFGPGTRLTVT.

The CDR3 spells CATRGGAAPQETQYF. The CDR3 DNA reads TGCGCCACCCGAGGGGGGGCGGCACCCCAAGAGACCCAGTACTTC. The chain uses TRBV5-1 and TRBJ2-5; perhaps TRBD2 as D (7 bases). Germline values: CDR1 SGHRS, CDR2 YFSETQ. The CDR3 loop spans 15 amino acids. Trimming left V 9 bases short and J 1 base short, with 19 bases between.

The J gene is TRBJ1-1, the V gene TRBV28; perhaps TRBD1 as D (5 bases). V shed 1 base and J shed 5 bases, with 11 bases lying between them. Germline CDR1 is MDHEN and CDR2 is SYDVKM. This CDR3 contains 14 residues. For the CDR3, the DNA is TGTGCCAGCAGTTTATTGGGGGGGAGGACTGAAGCTTTCTTT. It codes for CASSLLGGRTEAFF.

This chain uses TRBV11-2 with TRBJ2-5; 11 bases match TRBD1. CDR3 length: 15 residues. Losses at the gene ends were 3 bases for V and 1 base for J; bases not matched to a gene: 1. Germline CDR1 reads SGHAT; CDR2 reads FQNNGV. In DNA, the CDR3 is TGTGCCAGCAGCTTGGACAGGGGGCTCCAAGAGACCCAGTACTTC. It encodes CASSLDRGLQETQYF. Filled out from reference TRBV11-2 and TRBJ2-5, the complete variable domain reads EAGVAQSPRYKIIEKRQSVAFWCNPISGHATLYWYQQILGQGPKLLIQFQNNGVVDDSQLPKDRFSAERLKGVDSTLKIQPAKLEDSAVYLCASSLDRGLQETQYFGPGTRLLVL.

The chain uses TRBV19 and TRBJ1-1; 8 nucleotides agree with TRBD1. Trimming took 6 bases from V and 0 from J; bases not matched to a gene: 12. Germline V gene data show CDR1 as LNHDA and CDR2 as SQIVND (reference sequence). The CDR3 has 17 amino acids. CDR3 sequence: CASSLLGQGFMNTEAFF. The DNA of the CDR3 is TGTGCCAGTAGCCTCCTTGGACAGGGCTTCATGAACACTGAAGCTTTCTTT.

The rearrangement joins TRBV19 to TRBJ1-5; 7 nucleotides align to TRBD1. The trim removed 6 bases at V and 5 bases at J, leaving 10 bases unmatched. The CDR3 contains 15 residues. The germline CDR1 and CDR2 sequences are LNHDA and SQIVND (reference sequence). As DNA, the CDR3 is TGTGCCAGTAGGAGAACCGGGACAGCGGATCAGCCCCAGCATTTT. Protein product: CASRRTGTADQPQHF.

The chain has TRBV10-3 and TRBJ2-1; D is perhaps TRBD2 (7 bases). The CDR3 sequence is 12 residues long. Germline V gene sequence: CDR1 ENHRY, CDR2 SYGVKD. V was trimmed by 10 bases and J by 9 bases, leaving 16 bases between them. The CDR3 DNA is TGTGCCACGGGGGGCTCGTGGGGTGAGCAGTTCTTC. It specifies CATGGSWGEQFF.

The V gene is TRBV10-3, the J gene TRBJ2-7; 11 nucleotides agree with TRBD1. Germline CDR1 reads ENHRY; CDR2 reads SYGVKD. The CDR3 has 16 amino acids. V lost 2 bases to trimming and J lost 1 base; unmatched junction nucleotides: 4. The CDR3 region has the DNA TGTGCCATCAGTGAGCCCGGGACAGGGGGATCCTACGAGCAGTACTTC. This translates into CAISEPGTGGSYEQYF.